This TCR beta chain appears in the sequencing data of a study of CD8+ T cells in alopecia areata (dated by TCRdb to the late 2010s). At the level of the whole study: The treated patients, all with moderate-to-severe alopecia areata, were enrolled in an open-label pilot trial of oral tofacitinib given at 5 to 10 mg twice daily. Patients stayed on tofacitinib for 6 to 18 months and then had 6 months of follow-up off drug so that delayed response and recurrence could be assessed. For the treated patients, the SALT score, which quantifies what percentage of scalp surface area is affected, served as the measure of disease severity. High-throughput TCRbeta sequencing was used to examine T cell clonal expansion in alopecia areata in both the C3H/HeJ mouse model and human patients. On the human side, TCRbeta sequencing was run on scalp tissue and on sorted CD4+ and CD8+ peripheral blood T cells from healthy controls and from alopecia areata patients with either patchy or totalis/universalis disease. Biopsies were taken from tofacitinib-treated patients at baseline and again at 4 and 24 weeks into treatment, and several of those patients also had a later scalp biopsy. Clonality in the scalp was compared among normal scalp (n=4), patchy alopecia areata scalp (n=8), and alopecia totalis/universalis scalp (n=8). RNA was obtained with the PAXgene miRNA kit for fixed scalp, the miRNeasy kit for PBMCs, and the RNeasy kit for mouse skin. TCRbeta CDR3 regions were amplified by immunoSEQ multiplex PCR using 35 Vbeta forward and 13 Jbeta reverse primers. Results the study describes overall, beyond this receptor: Unlike mouse skin, where gammadelta T cells dominate, normal human skin contains resident alphabeta T cells that get sequenced too, which complicates analysis of the scalp TCR repertoire. Shared TCR sequences between patients were less evident than in mice, which may be partly attributable to HLA diversity in the patient population. Tofacitinib significantly decreased scalp clonality and the number of expanded CD8+ clones among the top 100 scalp clones. The treated cohort was small, with a single nonresponder, so links between baseline CD8+ expansion and response need larger studies. Many expanded lesional clones persisted in scalp and blood during tofacitinib treatment, which may partly explain relapse after stopping treatment. Higher clonality and more expanded CD8+ clones were observed in lesional scalp than in normal scalp, particularly in alopecia totalis/universalis, a finding suggestive of antigenic drive.

Libraries came from the immunoSEQ multiplex PCR assay. RNA was extracted from all samples and reverse transcribed into cDNA, which served as template for TCR sequencing. SuperScript III was used for first-strand cDNA synthesis, primed with a 2:1 mix of oligo-dT and random hexamers. A synthetic immune receptor repertoire was used to measure amplification bias, and any remaining bias was corrected computationally. Per the authors' processing: Raw reads were preprocessed to remove errors, and CDR3 was defined according to IMGT conventions as the region from the conserved cysteine to phenylalanine. Clonality was computed by normalizing Shannon entropy by log2 of the number of productive unique TCRs and subtracting the result from 1. Whether each scalp clone was CD4 or CD8 was inferred by checking scalp TCRbeta sequences against the CD4 and CD8 repertoires from sorted blood. In its TCRdb copy, this immuneACCESS table keeps in-frame sequences only and misses some clones. Where compared with another copy, unresolved V genes explain less than half of these, and the others have no known cause. V and J calls and clone size are given by that table; D and trimming were obtained from the DNA. Within this sample are 200,000 to 250,000 clones, with around 66% of them counted one time only. In total, the top ten clones hold about 4% of the sample.

Per the germline V gene, SNHLY is the CDR1 and FYNNEI is the CDR2. Germline trimming amounts to 3 bases on V and 3 bases on J, with 3 as the count of junction bases outside the gene matches. The CDR3 spans 15 residues, from the cysteine through the phenylalanine. Just CDR3 DNA is preserved here, 45 bases in frame from base 1. A remark on this clone: What antigen it recognizes has not been identified. Nothing much larger sits one base from this clone, and base qualities are not available.

The time point label on this specimen signifies: 4 weeks on oral tofacitinib. Read against the paper, the sample's treatment or condition label means: oral pan-JAK inhibitor, 5-10 mg twice daily. Peripheral blood and lesional scalp punch biopsies were obtained from patients with alopecia areata. PBMCs were separated by density centrifugation and stained for CD3, CD4 and CD8, after which CD4+ and CD8+ T cells were sorted on a FACSAria. The sequencing used CD4+ T cells sorted from blood, collected at week 4, from a patient treated with tofacitinib. The TCR originated in a human donor with alopecia areata. The chain is assembled from TRBV2 and TRBJ1-2; 11 central bases correspond to TRBD1. The CDR3 protein is CASSEGQGGDYGYTF. The DNA sequence is TGTGCCAGCAGTGAGGGACAGGGGGGTGACTATGGCTACACCTTC.